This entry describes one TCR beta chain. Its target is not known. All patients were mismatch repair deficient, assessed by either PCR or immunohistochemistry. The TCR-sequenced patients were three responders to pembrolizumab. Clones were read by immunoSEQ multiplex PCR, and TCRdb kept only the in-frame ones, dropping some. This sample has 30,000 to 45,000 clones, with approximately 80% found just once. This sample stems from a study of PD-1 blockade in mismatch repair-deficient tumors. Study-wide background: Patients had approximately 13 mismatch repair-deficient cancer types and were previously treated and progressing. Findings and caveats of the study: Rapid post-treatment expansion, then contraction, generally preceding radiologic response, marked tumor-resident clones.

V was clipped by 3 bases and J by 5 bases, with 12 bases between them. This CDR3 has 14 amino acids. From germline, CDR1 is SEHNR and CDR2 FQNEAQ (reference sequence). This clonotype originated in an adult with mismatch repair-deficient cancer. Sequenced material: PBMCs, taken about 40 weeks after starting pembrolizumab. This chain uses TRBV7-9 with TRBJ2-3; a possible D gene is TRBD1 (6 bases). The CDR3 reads CASSFTGTGDTQYF. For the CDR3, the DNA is TGTGCCAGCAGCTTTACAGGGACGGGAGATACGCAGTATTTT.